The rows below give T cell receptor beta chains drawn from one sample of a study of cytomegalovirus exposure and HLA in healthy donors. Measured with immunoSEQ multiplex PCR; TCRdb has only the in-frame clones, and not every one. The sample yields about 130,000 clones, 70% to 85% seen once. The sample consisted of PBMCs. The source is a boy aged 5-17 years in good health and CMV-seronegative. Each CDR3 is given with its conserved first and last residue. The D gene is left open where the match is weak. Some rows have no size entry. The others give once, few or many, or a class for an expanded clone.

size | J | D | V | CDR3 | DNA
. | TRBJ1-1 | . | TRBV19 | CASSTGSEAFF | TGTGCCAGTAGTACAGGTTCTGAAGCTTTCTTT
few | TRBJ2-7 | TRBD1 | TRBV30 | CAWSLDRGGEQYF | TGTGCCTGGAGTTTAGACAGGGGAGGAGAGCAGTACTTC
few | TRBJ1-2 | . | TRBV2 | CASSDDRIGGYTF | TGTGCCAGCAGTGATGATCGTATCGGTGGCTACACCTTC
. | TRBJ2-7 | . | TRBV6-5 | CASSRRQLASYEQYF | TGTGCCAGCAGCCGTAGACAGTTAGCCTCCTACGAGCAGTACTTC
once | TRBJ2-7 | TRBD2 | TRBV2 | CASSGSGRTEQYF | TGTGCCAGCAGTGGAAGCGGGAGAACCGAGCAGTACTTC
. | TRBJ2-1 | . | TRBV30 | CAWSGASFDNEQFF | TGTGCCTGGAGTGGGGCCTCCTTCGACAATGAGCAGTTCTTC
. | TRBJ2-5 | . | TRBV30 | CAWSVGVIGETQYF | TGTGCCTGGAGTGTCGGAGTTATTGGAGAGACCCAGTACTTC
few | TRBJ1-1 | . | TRBV29-1 | CSVQRMNTEAFF | TGCAGCGTTCAGAGGATGAACACTGAAGCTTTCTTT
. | TRBJ2-7 | TRBD2 | TRBV30 | CAWSEGTSRVQYF | TGTGCCTGGAGTGAAGGGACTAGCAGGGTGCAGTACTTC
. | TRBJ2-1 | . | TRBV11-3 | CASSDTGFRDEQFF | TGTGCCAGCAGTGACACAGGGTTTAGGGATGAGCAGTTCTTC
. | TRBJ2-7 | TRBD1 | TRBV19 | CASSIQDRGPYEQYF | TGTGCCAGTAGTATACAGGACAGGGGGCCTTACGAGCAGTACTTC
. | TRBJ2-3 | TRBD2 | TRBV9 | CASSLTTSGRSDTQYF | TGTGCCAGCAGCCTTACCACTAGCGGGAGATCAGATACGCAGTATTTT
. | TRBJ2-7 | TRBD2 | TRBV6-4 | CASSRLAGSGEQYF | TGTGCCAGCAGTAGGCTAGCGGGCTCGGGCGAGCAGTACTTC
few | TRBJ1-2 | . | TRBV2 | CASTIRGDGGYTF | TGTGCCAGCACTATACGGGGGGACGGAGGCTACACCTTC
. | TRBJ2-7 | TRBD2 | TRBV5-4 | CASSFGGGSGVEQYF | TGTGCCAGCAGCTTTGGAGGCGGGAGCGGGGTCGAGCAGTACTTC
. | TRBJ2-2 | . | TRBV4-1 | CASSQGGGIISGELFF | TGCGCCAGCAGCCAAGGTGGGGGCATTATCTCCGGGGAGCTGTTTTTT
. | TRBJ2-1 | . | TRBV5-1 | CASSLTGGAHNEQFF | TGCGCCAGCAGCTTGACAGGGGGGGCACACAATGAGCAGTTCTTC
few | TRBJ1-2 | TRBD1 | TRBV30 | CAWSPGGDGYTF | TGTGCCTGGTCCCCAGGGGGCGATGGCTACACCTTC
. | TRBJ2-7 | TRBD2 | TRBV2 | CASSFERELEQYF | TGTGCCAGCAGCTTCGAGCGGGAGCTCGAGCAGTACTTC
. | TRBJ2-3 | . | TRBV5-1 | CASSPREGSTDTQYF | TGCGCCAGCAGCCCCCGAGAGGGTAGCACAGATACGCAGTATTTT
. | TRBJ2-7 | . | TRBV30 | CAWSVRSGSYEQYF | TGTGCCTGGAGTGTACGGTCAGGTTCCTACGAGCAGTACTTC
few | TRBJ2-1 | TRBD2 | TRBV30 | CATSGGYNEQFF | TGTGCCACTAGCGGGGGTTACAATGAGCAGTTCTTC
. | TRBJ2-5 | . | TRBV6-1 | CASSGDSETQYF | TGTGCCAGCAGTGGCGATTCCGAGACCCAGTACTTC
once | TRBJ2-5 | . | TRBV4-2 | CASSQEFLVGETQYF | TGTGCCAGCAGCCAAGAGTTTCTAGTCGGAGAGACCCAGTACTTC
. | TRBJ2-3 | TRBD2 | TRBV27 | CASSYGLAGTDTQYF | TGTGCCAGCAGTTACGGACTAGCGGGCACAGATACGCAGTATTTT
. | TRBJ2-7 | TRBD1 | TRBV30 | CACDSGQGDEQYF | TGTGCCTGCGATTCGGGACAGGGTGATGAGCAGTACTTC
. | TRBJ2-5 | TRBD2 | TRBV13 | CASSLKLAGGSPQETQYF | TGTGCCAGCAGCTTAAAGCTAGCGGGAGGATCCCCGCAAGAGACCCAGTACTTC
. | TRBJ2-7 | . | TRBV28 | CASSLSRQTEYF | TGTGCCAGCAGTTTATCCCGACAGACAGAGTACTTC